Below, 3 T cell receptor beta chains from the same sample are listed, as sequenced in a study of CXCR3-negative and CXCR3-positive naive CD8 T cells. Each TRB cDNA library was prepared by 5' RACE (with UMI labels). Following a re-call of the 5' RACE reads, TCRdb has one entry per CDR3 protein and lacks DNA. The sample holds around 88,000 distinct CDR3 sequences. Study observations and caveats: In CXCR3-positive naive cells, the TRB CDR3s were more hydrophobic than in CXCR3-negative naive cells.

No cognate antigen is known for these TCRs. The specimen was naive CXCR3+ CD8+ T cells from blood. The sample's subset: CD45RO-CCR7+CD27+CD95- naive CD8+ T cells expressing CXCR3 (TNR3+). Receptors originate from a human donor in good health. Some clones in this sample may be carry-over from other donors' samples.

This chain connects TRBV6-1 to TRBJ2-1; TCRdb reports TRBD2, a call that lacks DNA to check it against. This CDR3 has 16 residues. Germline CDR1 MNHNS, CDR2 SASEGT. The CDR3: CASSAPGKLASNEQFF.

This chain uses TRBV29-1 with TRBJ2-3; the D call of TRBD1 rests on TCRdb alone, since no DNA is present to check it. Germline values: CDR1 SQVTM, CDR2 ANQGSEA. The CDR3 is made up of 11 amino acids. The CDR3 here is CSITGSDTQYF.

The rearrangement uses TRBV7-8 and TRBJ2-1. The CDR3 is 18 residues long. Germline V gene sequence: CDR1 SGHVS, CDR2 FQNEAQ. The CDR3 is CASSLGGRRQEPYNEQFF.